A single sample is the source of the 8 T cell receptor beta chains below, sequenced in a study of neoadjuvant nivolumab and ipilimumab in lung cancer. The method was immunoSEQ multiplex PCR; TCRdb's version includes in-frame clones alone and lacks a portion of them. The sample contains about 28,000 clones, 83% of which appear only once. The source was tumor tissue, collected after neoadjuvant nivolumab, alone or with ipilimumab, at or shortly before surgery. The receptors here all came from an adult with non-small cell lung cancer.

The V call is TRBV5-4, the J call TRBJ2-5, with D perhaps TRBD1 (5 bases). V lost 4 bases and J lost 1, with 14 bases in between. CDR3 length equals 15 residues. The germline V gene encodes CDR1 SGHNT and CDR2 YYREEE (reference sequence). The CDR3 DNA follows: TGTGCCAGCAGCCCGTATACAGGCCTCCAAGAGACCCAGTACTTC. Translated, it gives CASSPYTGLQETQYF.

CDR3 in amino acids: CASSLTGLGLYEQYF. The CDR3 coding sequence is TGCGCCAGCAGCCTGACAGGATTAGGTCTCTACGAGCAGTACTTC. The rearrangement joins TRBV5-1 to TRBJ2-7; TRBD1 is a possible D gene (6 bases). Germline assignment: CDR1 SGHRS and CDR2 YFSETQ. CDR3 length equals 15 residues. V was cut by 4 bases and J by 3 bases, with 17 bases left in between.

The J gene is TRBJ2-3, the V gene TRBV28; D is undetermined. The CDR3 runs to 14 residues. From germline, CDR1 is MDHEN and CDR2 SYDVKM. With 3 bases removed from V and 6 bases from J, the gap between germline ends came to 13 bases. CDR3: CASSFVARRDTQYF. DNA of the CDR3: TGTGCCAGCAGTTTTGTAGCTAGACGGGATACGCAGTATTTT.

This rearrangement joins TRBV5-1 to TRBJ2-5; 15 bases match TRBD2. This CDR3 has 17 amino acids. With 4 bases clipped from V and 6 bases from J, the junction kept 10 bases outside the gene matches. The germline V gene has CDR1 SGHRS and CDR2 YFSETQ. The CDR3 here is CASSPRTSGGADQTQYF. CDR3 DNA sequence: TGCGCCAGCAGCCCAAGGACTAGCGGGGGGGCCGACCAGACCCAGTACTTC.

The V call is TRBV6-6, the J call TRBJ2-7; 9 bases are shared with TRBD2. Trimming cost V 6 bases and J 1 base; bases outside gene matches: 7. Germline values: CDR1 MNHNY, CDR2 SVGAGI (reference sequence). The CDR3 runs to 15 residues. The CDR3 nucleotides read TGTGCCAGCAGCGAACAGCGGGGGGCGTCCTACGAGCAGTACTTC. Protein sequence: CASSEQRGASYEQYF.

This chain connects TRBV28 to TRBJ2-7; 8 bases fit TRBD1. V lost 3 bases and J lost 7; bases outside the gene matches: 8. The CDR3 runs to 14 residues. Per the germline V gene, CDR1 is MDHEN and CDR2 is SYDVKM. The CDR3: CASSLWQGAGEQYF. The CDR3 region has the DNA TGTGCCAGCAGTTTGTGGCAGGGGGCCGGGGAGCAGTACTTC.

The rearrangement joins TRBV4-2 to TRBJ1-2; tentatively, D is TRBD1 (5 bases). CDR1 is LGHNA, CDR2 YNFKEQ, per germline. V was clipped by 4 bases and J by 4 bases, with 13 bases between them. There are 14 residues in the CDR3. CDR3 sequence (DNA): TGTGCCAGCAGCCCGCCGGGGGTAAGCTATGGCTACACCTTC. Amino acids: CASSPPGVSYGYTF.

The chain joins TRBV6-5 to TRBJ2-1, with TRBD2 matching 7 bases. The CDR3 sequence is 14 residues long. Germline V gives CDR1 MNHEY, CDR2 SVGAGI. The V segment lost 8 bases and the J segment 4 bases; nucleotides outside the gene matches: 8. Here the CDR3 reads CASQPSGDYNEQFF. The CDR3 bases are TGTGCCAGCCAACCTAGCGGAGATTACAATGAGCAGTTCTTC.